This TCR beta chain was identified in a study of T cells after yellow fever vaccination. As for the study in general: Preparing low-cell-number fractions relied on SMART-Seq v4 Ultra Low Input.

Study observations and caveats: Booster samples showed a return of most primary-vaccination clones (under 98% CD4, over 70% CD8).

Points on this clonotype: Antigen: not known.

V lost 4 bases and J lost 2, with 9 bases in between. The CDR3 has 14 amino acids. The germline V gene has CDR1 LNHDA and CDR2 SQIVND (reference sequence). In TCRdb, the 5' RACE reads were re-called with MiXCR into one record per CDR3 protein. The sample records 300,000 to 400,000 distinct CDR3 sequences, 8.1% being singletons. The V and J genes are TRBV19 and TRBJ1-5; no clear D gene. Source: PBMCs, taken 45 days after the first yellow fever vaccination. This receptor was obtained from a man aged 18 to 29 who received the YFV17D yellow fever vaccine. The CDR3 spells CASSTPWGNQPQHF. The CDR3 nucleotides read TGTGCCAGTAGTACGCCGTGGGGCAATCAGCCCCAGCATTTT.